A selection of T cell receptor beta chains follows, all from one sample in a study of blood T cell repertoires in COVID-19. The assay was immunoSEQ multiplex PCR, and TCRdb's table has in-frame clones only and misses some. The sample yields roughly 200,000 clones, 83% seen once. What was sequenced was peripheral blood. The receptor set was obtained from a woman younger than 45 with COVID-19, enrolled during active disease. CDR3s leave out the opening cysteine and the closing phenylalanine or tryptophan.

TRBV7-2	TRBJ1-6	ASSPGQGISPLH
TRBV4-3	TRBJ2-2	ASSQVAEDTGELF
TRBV5-1	TRBJ2-5	ASSLVGSQETQY
TRBV6-6	TRBJ1-1	ASSYSGQGQTEAF
TRBV5-6	TRBJ2-5	ASRDRDRETQY
TRBV7-2	TRBJ2-1	ASSSLAGEVGEQF
TRBV12-3/TRBV12-4	TRBJ1-1	ASSLTGPGAF
TRBV2	TRBJ2-5	ASNRDSQETQY
TRBV7-2	TRBJ1-1	ASSYRQGPGTEAF
TRBV10-3	TRBJ2-3	ATDSSAGVGGDTQY
TRBV5-6	TRBJ2-2	ASSYGTGGTGELF
TRBV28	TRBJ1-2	ASSLGRGPANYGYT
TRBV20-1	TRBJ2-1	SASSASGSSYNEQF
TRBV11-3	TRBJ2-1	ASSPTTSGSYNEQF
TRBV15	TRBJ2-2	ATRLRGTGELF
TRBV14	TRBJ2-4	ASSQGGTWAKNIQY
TRBV18	TRBJ2-2	ASSPPGTANTGELF
TRBV4-1	TRBJ1-5	ASSPRPTGDQPQH
TRBV12-5	TRBJ2-7	ASGIDIGEQY
TRBV2	TRBJ1-2	ASSAAETRKVYGYT
TRBV19	TRBJ2-1	ASRQSGTLENEQF
TRBV4-2	TRBJ2-7	ASSQGDRTGAYEQY
TRBV9	TRBJ1-6	ASATGTARDSPLH